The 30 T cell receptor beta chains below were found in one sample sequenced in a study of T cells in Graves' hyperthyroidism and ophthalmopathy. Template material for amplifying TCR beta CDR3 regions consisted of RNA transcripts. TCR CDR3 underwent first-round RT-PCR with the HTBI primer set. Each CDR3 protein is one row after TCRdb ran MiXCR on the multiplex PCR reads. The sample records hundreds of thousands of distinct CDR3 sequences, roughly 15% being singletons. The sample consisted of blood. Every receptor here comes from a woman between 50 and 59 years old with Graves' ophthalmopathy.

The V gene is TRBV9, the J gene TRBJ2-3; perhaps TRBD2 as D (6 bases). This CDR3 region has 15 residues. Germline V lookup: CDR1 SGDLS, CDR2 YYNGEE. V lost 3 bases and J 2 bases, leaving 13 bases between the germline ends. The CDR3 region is CASSGLATDTDTQYF. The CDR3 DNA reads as TGTGCCAGCAGCGGCCTAGCGACGGACACAGATACGCAGTATTTT.

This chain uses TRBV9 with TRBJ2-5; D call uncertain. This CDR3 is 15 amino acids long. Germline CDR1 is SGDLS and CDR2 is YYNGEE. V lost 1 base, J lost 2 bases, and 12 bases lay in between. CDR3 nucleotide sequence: TGTGCCAGCAGCGTAAACGGCAGACAACAAGAGACCCAGTACTTC. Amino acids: CASSVNGRQQETQYF.

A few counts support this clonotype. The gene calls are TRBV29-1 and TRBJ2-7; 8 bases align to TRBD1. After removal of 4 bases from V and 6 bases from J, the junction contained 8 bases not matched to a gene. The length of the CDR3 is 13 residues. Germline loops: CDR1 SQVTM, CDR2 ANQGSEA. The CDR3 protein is CSVGSGQGAEQYF. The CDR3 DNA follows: TGCAGCGTTGGATCTGGACAGGGTGCCGAGCAGTACTTC.

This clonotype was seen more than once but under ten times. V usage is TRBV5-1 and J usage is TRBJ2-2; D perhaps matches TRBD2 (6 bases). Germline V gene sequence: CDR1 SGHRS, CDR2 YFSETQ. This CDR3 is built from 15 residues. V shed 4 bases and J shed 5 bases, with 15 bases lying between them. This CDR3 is CASSAEAGITGELFF. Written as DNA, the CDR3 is TGCGCCAGCAGCGCCGAGGCGGGAATAACCGGGGAGCTGTTTTTT.

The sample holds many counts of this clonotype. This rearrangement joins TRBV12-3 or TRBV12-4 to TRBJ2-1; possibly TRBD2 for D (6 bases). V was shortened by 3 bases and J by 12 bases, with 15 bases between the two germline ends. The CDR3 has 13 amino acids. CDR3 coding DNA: TGTGCCAGCAGTTTCCGATTAGAAGCGGGGCAGTTCTTC. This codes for CASSFRLEAGQFF.

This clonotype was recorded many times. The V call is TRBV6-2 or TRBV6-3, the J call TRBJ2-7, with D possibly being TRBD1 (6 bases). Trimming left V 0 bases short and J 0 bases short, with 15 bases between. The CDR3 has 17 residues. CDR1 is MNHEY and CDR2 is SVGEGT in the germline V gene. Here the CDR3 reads CASSYSIAKQGSYEQYF. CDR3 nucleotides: TGTGCCAGCAGTTACTCGATCGCGAAACAGGGCTCCTACGAGCAGTACTTC.

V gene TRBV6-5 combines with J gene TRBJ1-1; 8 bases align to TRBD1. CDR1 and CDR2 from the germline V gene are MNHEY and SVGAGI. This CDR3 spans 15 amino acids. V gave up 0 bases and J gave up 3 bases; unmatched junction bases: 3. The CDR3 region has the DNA TGTGCCAGCAGTTACTCTCAGGGGGCGTACACTGAAGCTTTCTTT. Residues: CASSYSQGAYTEAFF.

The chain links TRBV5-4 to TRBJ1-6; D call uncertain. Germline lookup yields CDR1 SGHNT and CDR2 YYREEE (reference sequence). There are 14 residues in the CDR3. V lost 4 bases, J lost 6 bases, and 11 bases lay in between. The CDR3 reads CASSVRISNSPLHF. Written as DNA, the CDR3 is TGTGCCAGCAGCGTCCGGATTTCTAATTCACCCCTCCACTTT.

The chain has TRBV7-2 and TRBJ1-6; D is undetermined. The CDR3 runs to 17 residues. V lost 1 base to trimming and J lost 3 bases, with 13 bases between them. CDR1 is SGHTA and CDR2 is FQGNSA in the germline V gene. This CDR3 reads CASSLDPKSYYNSPLHF. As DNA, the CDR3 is TGTGCCAGCAGCTTAGATCCGAAGAGTTACTATAATTCACCCCTCCACTTT.

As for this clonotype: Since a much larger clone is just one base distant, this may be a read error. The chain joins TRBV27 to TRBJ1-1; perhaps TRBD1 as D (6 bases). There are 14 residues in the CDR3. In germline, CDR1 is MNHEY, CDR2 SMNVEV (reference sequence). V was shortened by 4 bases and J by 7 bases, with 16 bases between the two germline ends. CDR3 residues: CASSSRGLGIEAFF. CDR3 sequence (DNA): TGTGCCAGCAGTTCTCGGGGGCTAGGCATTGAAGCTTTCTTT.

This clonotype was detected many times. As DNA, the CDR3 is TGTGCCAGCAGCCAAGATCTTTCCCCGGCGAACTATGGCTACACCTTC. Its protein is CASSQDLSPANYGYTF. The rearrangement uses TRBV3-1 and TRBJ1-2; D gene unclear. CDR3 length: 16 amino acids. V was clipped by 0 bases and J by 2 bases, with 13 bases between them. From germline, CDR1 is LGHDT and CDR2 YNNKEL (reference sequence).

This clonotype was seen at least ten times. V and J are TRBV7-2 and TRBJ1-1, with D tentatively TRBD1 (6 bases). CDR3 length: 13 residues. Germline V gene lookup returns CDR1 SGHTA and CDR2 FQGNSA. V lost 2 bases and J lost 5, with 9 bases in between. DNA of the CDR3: TGTGCCAGCAGCTTAAACAGGGTTACTGAAGCTTTCTTT. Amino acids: CASSLNRVTEAFF.

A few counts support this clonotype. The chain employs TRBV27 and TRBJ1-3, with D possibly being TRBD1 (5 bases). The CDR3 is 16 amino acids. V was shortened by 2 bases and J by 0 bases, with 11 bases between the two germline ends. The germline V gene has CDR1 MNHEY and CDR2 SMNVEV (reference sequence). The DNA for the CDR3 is TGTGCCAGCAGTTTACTGGCAGGGTTCTCTGGAAACACCATATATTTT. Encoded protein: CASSLLAGFSGNTIYF.

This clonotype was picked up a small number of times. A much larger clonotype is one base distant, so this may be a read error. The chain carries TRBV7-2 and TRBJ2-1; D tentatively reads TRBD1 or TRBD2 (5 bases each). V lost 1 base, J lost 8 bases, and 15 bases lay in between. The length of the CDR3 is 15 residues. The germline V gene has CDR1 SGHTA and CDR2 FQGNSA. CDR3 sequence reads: CASSLGRGRGYEQFF. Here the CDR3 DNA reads TGTGCCAGCAGCTTAGGTAGGGGACGGGGCTATGAGCAGTTCTTC.

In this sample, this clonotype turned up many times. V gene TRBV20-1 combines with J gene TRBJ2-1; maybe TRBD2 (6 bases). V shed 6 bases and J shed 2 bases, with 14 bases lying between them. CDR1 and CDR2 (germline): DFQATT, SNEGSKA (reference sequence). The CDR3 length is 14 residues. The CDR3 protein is CSATGLKTYNEQFF. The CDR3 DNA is TGCAGTGCCACGGGACTGAAAACCTACAATGAGCAGTTCTTC.

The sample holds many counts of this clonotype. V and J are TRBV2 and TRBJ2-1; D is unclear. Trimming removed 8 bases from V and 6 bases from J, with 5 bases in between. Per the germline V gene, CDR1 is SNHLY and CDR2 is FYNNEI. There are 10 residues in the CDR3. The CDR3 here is CASLRNEQFF. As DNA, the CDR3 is TGTGCCAGCTTGCGCAATGAGCAGTTCTTC.

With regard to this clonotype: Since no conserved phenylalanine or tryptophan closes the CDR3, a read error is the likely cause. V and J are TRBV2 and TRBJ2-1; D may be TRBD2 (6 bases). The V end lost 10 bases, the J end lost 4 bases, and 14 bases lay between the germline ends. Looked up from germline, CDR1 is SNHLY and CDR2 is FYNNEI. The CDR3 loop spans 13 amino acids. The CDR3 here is CATSPGLYNEQFS. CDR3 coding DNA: TGTGCCACCTCCCCGGGACTTTACAATGAGCAGTTCTCC.

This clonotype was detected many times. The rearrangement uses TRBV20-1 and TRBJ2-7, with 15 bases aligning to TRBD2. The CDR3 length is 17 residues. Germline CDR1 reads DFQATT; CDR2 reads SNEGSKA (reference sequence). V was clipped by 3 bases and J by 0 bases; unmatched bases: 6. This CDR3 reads CSASVGLAGGTSYEQYF. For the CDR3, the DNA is TGCAGTGCTAGCGTAGGACTAGCGGGAGGGACCTCCTACGAGCAGTACTTC.

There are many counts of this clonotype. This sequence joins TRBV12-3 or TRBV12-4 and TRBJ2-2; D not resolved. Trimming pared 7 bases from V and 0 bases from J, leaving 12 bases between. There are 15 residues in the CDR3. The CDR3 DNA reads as TGTGCCAGCATTCCTAGTACCGCGAACACCGGGGAGCTGTTTTTT. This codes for CASIPSTANTGELFF.

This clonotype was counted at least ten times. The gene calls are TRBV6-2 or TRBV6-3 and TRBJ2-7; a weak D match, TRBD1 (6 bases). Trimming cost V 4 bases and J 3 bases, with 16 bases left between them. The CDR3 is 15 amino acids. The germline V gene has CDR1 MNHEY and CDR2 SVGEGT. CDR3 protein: CASSSVRGLNYEQYF. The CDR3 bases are TGTGCCAGCAGTTCGGTCAGGGGTCTGAACTACGAGCAGTACTTC.

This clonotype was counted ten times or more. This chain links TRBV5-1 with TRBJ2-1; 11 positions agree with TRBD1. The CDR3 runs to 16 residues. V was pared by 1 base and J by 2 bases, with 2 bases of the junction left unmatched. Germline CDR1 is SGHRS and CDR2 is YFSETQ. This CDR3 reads CASSLRDRGAYNEQFF. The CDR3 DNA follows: TGCGCCAGCAGCTTGAGGGACAGGGGGGCCTACAATGAGCAGTTCTTC.

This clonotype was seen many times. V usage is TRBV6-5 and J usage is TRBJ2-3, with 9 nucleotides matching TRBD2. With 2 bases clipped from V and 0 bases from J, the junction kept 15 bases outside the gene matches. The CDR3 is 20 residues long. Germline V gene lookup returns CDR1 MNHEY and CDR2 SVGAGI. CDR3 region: CASSYAASGDPDLSTDTQYF. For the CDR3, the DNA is TGTGCCAGCAGTTACGCGGCTAGCGGGGACCCAGACCTTAGCACAGATACGCAGTATTTT.

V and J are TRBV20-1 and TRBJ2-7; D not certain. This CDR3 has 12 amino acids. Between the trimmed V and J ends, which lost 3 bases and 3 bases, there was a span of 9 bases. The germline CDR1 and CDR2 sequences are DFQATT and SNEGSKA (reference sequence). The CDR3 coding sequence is TGCAGTGCTAGGTACTACCACTACGAGCAGTACTTC. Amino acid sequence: CSARYYHYEQYF.

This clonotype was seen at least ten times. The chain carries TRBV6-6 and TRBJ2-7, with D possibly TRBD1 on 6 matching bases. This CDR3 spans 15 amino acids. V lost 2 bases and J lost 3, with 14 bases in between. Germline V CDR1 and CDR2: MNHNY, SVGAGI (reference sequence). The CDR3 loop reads CASSYDYREGYEQYF. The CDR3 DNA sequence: TGTGCCAGCAGTTACGACTACAGGGAAGGCTACGAGCAGTACTTC.

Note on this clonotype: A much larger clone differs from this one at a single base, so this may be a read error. CDR3 in amino acids: CASSPDTVTNTEAFF. CDR3 DNA: TGTGCCAGCTCACCCGACACAGTAACGAACACTGAAGCTTTCTTT. The chain couples TRBV18 to TRBJ1-1; D unclear. The CDR3 runs 15 residues. Per the germline V gene, CDR1 is KGHSH and CDR2 is LQKENI. V was clipped by 3 bases and J by 1 base, with 12 bases between them.

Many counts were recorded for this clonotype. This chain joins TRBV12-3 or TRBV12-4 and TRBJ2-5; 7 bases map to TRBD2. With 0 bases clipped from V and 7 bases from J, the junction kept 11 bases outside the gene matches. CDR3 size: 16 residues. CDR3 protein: CASSLAGGGLSRTQYF. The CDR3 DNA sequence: TGTGCCAGCAGTTTAGCCGGGGGAGGGCTCAGCCGGACCCAGTACTTC.

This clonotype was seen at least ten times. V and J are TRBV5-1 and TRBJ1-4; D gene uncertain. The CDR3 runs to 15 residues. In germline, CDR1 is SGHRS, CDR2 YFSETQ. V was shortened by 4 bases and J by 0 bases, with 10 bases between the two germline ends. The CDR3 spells CASSPYQPTNEKLFF. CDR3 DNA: TGCGCCAGCAGCCCGTATCAGCCAACTAATGAAAAACTGTTTTTT.

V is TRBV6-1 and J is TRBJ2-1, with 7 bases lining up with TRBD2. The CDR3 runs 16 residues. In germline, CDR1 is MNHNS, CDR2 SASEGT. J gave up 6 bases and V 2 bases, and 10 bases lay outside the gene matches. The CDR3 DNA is TGTGCCAGCAGTGAATTTTTGGGAGGGCCAAGCAATGAGCAGTTCTTC. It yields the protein CASSEFLGGPSNEQFF.

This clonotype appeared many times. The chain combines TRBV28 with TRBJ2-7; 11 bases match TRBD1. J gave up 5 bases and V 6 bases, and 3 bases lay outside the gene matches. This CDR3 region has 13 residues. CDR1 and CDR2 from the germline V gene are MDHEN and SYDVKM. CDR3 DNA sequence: TGTGCCAGCAGGGACAGGGGGCGAAACGAGCAGTACTTC. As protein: CASRDRGRNEQYF.

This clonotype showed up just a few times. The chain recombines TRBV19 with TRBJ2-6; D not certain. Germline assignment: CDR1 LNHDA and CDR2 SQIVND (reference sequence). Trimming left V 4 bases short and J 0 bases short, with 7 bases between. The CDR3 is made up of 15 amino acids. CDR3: CASSTTVSGANVLTF. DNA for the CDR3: TGTGCCAGTAGTACGACGGTCTCTGGGGCCAACGTCCTGACTTTC.